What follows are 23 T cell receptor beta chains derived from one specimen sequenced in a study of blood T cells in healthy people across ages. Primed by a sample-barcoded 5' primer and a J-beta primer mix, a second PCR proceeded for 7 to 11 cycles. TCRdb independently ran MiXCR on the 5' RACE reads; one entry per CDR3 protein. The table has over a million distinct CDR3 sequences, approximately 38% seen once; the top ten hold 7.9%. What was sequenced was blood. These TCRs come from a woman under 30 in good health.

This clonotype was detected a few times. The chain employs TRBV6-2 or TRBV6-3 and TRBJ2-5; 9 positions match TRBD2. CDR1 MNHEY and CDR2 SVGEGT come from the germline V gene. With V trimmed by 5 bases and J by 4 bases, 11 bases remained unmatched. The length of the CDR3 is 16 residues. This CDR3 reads CASSRASGRTSETQYF. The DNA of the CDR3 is TGTGCCAGCAGTCGCGCCAGCGGGAGGACCTCAGAGACCCAGTACTTC.

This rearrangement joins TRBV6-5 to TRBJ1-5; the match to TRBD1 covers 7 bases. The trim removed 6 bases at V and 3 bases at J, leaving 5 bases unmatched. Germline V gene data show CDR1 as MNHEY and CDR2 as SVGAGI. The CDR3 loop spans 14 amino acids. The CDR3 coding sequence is TGTGCCAGCAGGATGGGACAGATCAATCAGCCCCAGCATTTT. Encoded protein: CASRMGQINQPQHF.

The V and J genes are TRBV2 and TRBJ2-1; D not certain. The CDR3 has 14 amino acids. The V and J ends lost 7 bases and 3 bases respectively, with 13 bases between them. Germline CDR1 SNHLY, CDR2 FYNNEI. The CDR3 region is CASTGRTHYNEQFF. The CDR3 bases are TGTGCCAGCACTGGACGGACCCACTACAATGAGCAGTTCTTC.

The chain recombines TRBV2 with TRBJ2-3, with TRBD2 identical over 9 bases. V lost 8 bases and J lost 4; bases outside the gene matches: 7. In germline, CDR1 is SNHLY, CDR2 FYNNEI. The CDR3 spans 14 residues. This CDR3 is CASGGTSWSDTQYF. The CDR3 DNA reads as TGTGCCAGCGGCGGGACTAGCTGGTCAGATACGCAGTATTTT.

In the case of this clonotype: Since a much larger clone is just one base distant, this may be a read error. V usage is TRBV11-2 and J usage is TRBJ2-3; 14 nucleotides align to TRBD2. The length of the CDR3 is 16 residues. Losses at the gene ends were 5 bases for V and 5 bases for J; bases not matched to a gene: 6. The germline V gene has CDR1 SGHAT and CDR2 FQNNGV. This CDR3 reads CASSQTSGGARDTQYF. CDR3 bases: TGTGCCAGCAGCCAGACTAGCGGGGGGGCGAGAGATACGCAGTATTTT. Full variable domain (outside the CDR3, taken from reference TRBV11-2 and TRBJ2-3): EAGVAQSPRYKIIEKRQSVAFWCNPISGHATLYWYQQILGQGPKLLIQFQNNGVVDDSQLPKDRFSAERLKGVDSTLKIQPAKLEDSAVYLCASSQTSGGARDTQYFGPGTRLTVL.

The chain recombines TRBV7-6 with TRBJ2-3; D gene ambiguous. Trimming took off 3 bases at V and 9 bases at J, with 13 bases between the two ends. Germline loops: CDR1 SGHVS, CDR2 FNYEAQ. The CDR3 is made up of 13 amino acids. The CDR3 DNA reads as TGTGCCAGCAGCTTCGCCTTAGTCGACACGCAGTATTTT. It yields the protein CASSFALVDTQYF.

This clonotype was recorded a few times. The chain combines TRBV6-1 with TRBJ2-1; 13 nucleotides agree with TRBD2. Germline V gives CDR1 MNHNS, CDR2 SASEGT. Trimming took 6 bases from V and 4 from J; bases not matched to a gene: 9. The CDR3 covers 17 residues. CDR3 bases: TGTGCCAGCAGGCCCCCGACTAGCGGGGGGATGTACAATGAGCAGTTCTTC. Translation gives CASRPPTSGGMYNEQFF.

The CDR3 is CSVRSRPGGVNTEAFF. Written as DNA, the CDR3 is TGCAGCGTTCGAAGTCGGCCAGGGGGGGTGAACACTGAAGCTTTCTTT. The gene calls are TRBV29-1 and TRBJ1-1; 7 bases are shared with TRBD1. The CDR3 spans 16 residues. The J segment lost 0 bases and the V segment lost 5 bases, leaving 12 bases of the junction unmatched. Looked up from germline, CDR1 is SQVTM and CDR2 is ANQGSEA. The whole variable domain, filled in from reference TRBV29-1 and TRBJ1-1, reads SAVISQKPSRDICQRGTSLTIQCQVDSQVTMMFWYRQQPGQSLTLIATANQGSEATYESGFVIDKFPISRPNLTFSTLTVSNMSPEDSSIYLCSVRSRPGGVNTEAFFGQGTRLTVV.

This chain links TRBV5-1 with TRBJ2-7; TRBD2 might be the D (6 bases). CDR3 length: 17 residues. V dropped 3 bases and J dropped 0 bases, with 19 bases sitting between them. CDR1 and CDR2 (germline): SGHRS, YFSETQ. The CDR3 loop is CASSSITGTVSSYEQYF. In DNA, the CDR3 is TGCGCCAGCAGCTCCATCACCGGGACTGTGAGCTCCTACGAGCAGTACTTC. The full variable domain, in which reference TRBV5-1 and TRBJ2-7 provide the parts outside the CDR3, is KAGVTQTPRYLIKTRGQQVTLSCSPISGHRSVSWYQQTPGQGLQFLFEYFSETQRNKGNFPGRFSGRQFSNSRSEMNVSTLELGDSALYLCASSSITGTVSSYEQYFGPGTRLTVT.

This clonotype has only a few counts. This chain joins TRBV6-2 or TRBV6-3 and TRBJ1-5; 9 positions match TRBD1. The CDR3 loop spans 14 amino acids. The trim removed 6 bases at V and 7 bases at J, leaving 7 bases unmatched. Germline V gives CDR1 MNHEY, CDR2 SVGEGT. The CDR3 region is CASRNRGPVQPQHF. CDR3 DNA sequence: TGTGCCAGCAGGAACAGGGGGCCTGTACAGCCCCAGCATTTT.

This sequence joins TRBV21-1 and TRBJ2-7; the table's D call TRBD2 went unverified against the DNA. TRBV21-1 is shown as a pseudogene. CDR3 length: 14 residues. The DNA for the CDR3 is TGTGCCAGCCGCGGACTAGCGGGAGTCTACGAGCAGTACTTC. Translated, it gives CASRGLAGVYEQYF.

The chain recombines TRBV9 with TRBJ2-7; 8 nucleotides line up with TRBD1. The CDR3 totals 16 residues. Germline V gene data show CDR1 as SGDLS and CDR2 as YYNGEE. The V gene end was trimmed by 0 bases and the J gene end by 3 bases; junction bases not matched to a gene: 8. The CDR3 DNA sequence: TGTGCCAGCAGCGTAGGACCAGGGGGCGAGGTCTACGAGCAGTACTTC. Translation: CASSVGPGGEVYEQYF. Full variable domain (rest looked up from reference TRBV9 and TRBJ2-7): DSGVTQTPKHLITATGQRVTLRCSPRSGDLSVYWYQQSLDQGLQFLIQYYNGEERAKGNILERFSAQQFPDLHSELNLSSLELGDSALYFCASSVGPGGEVYEQYFGPGTRLTVT.

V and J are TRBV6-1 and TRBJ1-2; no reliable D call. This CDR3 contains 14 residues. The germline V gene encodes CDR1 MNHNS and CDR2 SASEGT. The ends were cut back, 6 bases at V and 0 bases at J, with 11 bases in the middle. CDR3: CASSLGVPNYGYTF. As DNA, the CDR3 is TGTGCCAGCAGCCTCGGGGTACCTAACTATGGCTACACCTTC.

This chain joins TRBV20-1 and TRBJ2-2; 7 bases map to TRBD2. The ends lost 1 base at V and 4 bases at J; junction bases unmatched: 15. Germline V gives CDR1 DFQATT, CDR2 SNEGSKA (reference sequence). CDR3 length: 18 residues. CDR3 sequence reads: CSARVVAGDLLSTGELFF. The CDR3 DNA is TGCAGTGCTAGAGTAGTGGCGGGGGACCTACTGAGCACCGGGGAGCTGTTTTTT.

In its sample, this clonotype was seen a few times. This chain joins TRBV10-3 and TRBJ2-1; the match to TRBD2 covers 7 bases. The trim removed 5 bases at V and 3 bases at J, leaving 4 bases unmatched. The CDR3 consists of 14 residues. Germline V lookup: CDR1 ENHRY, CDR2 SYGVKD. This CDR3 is CAISFSGDYNEQFF. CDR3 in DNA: TGTGCCATCAGTTTCAGCGGGGACTACAATGAGCAGTTCTTC.

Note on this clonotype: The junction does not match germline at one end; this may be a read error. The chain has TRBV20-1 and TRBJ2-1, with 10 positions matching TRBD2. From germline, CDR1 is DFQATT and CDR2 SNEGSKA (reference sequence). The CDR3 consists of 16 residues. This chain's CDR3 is CSARGTSGVTYSEQFF. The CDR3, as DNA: TGCAGTGCTAGAGGTACTAGCGGGGTTACCTACAGTGAGCAGTTCTTC.

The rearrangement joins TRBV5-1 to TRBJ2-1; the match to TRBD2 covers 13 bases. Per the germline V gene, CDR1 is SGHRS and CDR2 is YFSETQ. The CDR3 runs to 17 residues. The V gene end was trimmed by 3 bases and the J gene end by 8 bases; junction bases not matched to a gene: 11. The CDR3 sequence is CASSSTLAGGQADEQFF. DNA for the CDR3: TGCGCCAGCAGCTCTACACTAGCGGGGGGGCAAGCTGATGAGCAGTTCTTC.

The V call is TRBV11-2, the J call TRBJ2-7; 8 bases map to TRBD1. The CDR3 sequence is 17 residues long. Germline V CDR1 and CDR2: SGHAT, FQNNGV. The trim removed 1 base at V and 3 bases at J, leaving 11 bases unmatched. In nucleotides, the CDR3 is TGTGCCAGCAGCTTAGGGCTACCAGGGGGCCACTACTACGAGCAGTACTTC. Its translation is CASSLGLPGGHYYEQYF.

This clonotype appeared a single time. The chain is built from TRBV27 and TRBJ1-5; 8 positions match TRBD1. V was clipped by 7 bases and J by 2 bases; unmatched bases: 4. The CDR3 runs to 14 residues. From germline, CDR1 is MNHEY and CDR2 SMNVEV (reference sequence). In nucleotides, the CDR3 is TGTGCCAGCAAGACAGGGGTCGGCAATCAGCCCCAGCATTTT. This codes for CASKTGVGNQPQHF.

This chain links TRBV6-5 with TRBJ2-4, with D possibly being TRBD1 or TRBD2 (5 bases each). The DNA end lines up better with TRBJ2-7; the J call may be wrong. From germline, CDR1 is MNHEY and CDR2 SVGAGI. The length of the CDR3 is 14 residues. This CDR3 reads CASSDGTVDYEQYF. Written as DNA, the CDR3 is TGTGCCAGCAGCGACGGGACGGTCGACTACGAGCAGTACTTC.

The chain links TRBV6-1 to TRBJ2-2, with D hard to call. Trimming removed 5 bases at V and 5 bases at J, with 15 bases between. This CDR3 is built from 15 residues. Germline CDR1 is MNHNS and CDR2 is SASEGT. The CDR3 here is CASSPTPWPTGELFF. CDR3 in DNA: TGTGCCAGCAGTCCGACTCCCTGGCCTACCGGGGAGCTGTTTTTT.

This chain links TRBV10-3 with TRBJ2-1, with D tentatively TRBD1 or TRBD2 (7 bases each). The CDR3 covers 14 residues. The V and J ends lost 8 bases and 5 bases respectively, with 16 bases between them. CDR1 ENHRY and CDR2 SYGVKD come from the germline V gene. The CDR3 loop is CAIGRDRPNNEQFF. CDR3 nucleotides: TGTGCCATCGGGAGGGACAGACCTAACAATGAGCAGTTCTTC.

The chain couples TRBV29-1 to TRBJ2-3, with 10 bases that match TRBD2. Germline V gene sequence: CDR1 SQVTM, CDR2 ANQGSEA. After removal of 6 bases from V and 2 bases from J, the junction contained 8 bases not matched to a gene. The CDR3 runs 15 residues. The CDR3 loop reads CSVRQSGGATDTQYF. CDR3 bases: TGCAGCGTCCGCCAAAGCGGGGGGGCCACAGATACGCAGTATTTT.